This TCR beta chain was captured in a study of Ad26.COV2.S vaccination and SARS-CoV-2 variants. The germline gives CDR1 GTSNPN, CDR2 SVGIG (reference sequence). The length of the CDR3 is 13 residues. Trimming took off 4 bases at V and 5 bases at J, with 14 bases between the two ends. As concerns this clone: Its target is not known.

Overall study findings and caveats: Vaccinees and placebo recipients showed similar non-spike TCR breadth.

Clones were sequenced by immunoSEQ multiplex PCR, and TCRdb holds only the in-frame ones, with some missing. The sample comprises roughly 700,000 clones, roughly 90% of which are singletons, and 1.5% rests with the top ten. The sample's treatment: some 19 received Ad26.COV2.S at low or high dose, single or two shots; 5 received placebo; per-sample allocation not given. Collection of the samples took place on day 63 after the first injection of vaccine or placebo. The chain has TRBV30 and TRBJ1-1, with a tentative D call TRBD1 (5 bases). This receptor was obtained from a person between 18 and 65 years old who received the Ad26.COV2.S COVID-19 vaccine or a placebo. Sequences were derived from peripheral blood, sampled in a trial of Ad26.COV2.S vaccine versus placebo. The CDR3 region has the DNA TGTGCCTGGATTGTACGGGGCGGGACTGAAGCTTTCTTT. It is translated as CAWIVRGGTEAFF.